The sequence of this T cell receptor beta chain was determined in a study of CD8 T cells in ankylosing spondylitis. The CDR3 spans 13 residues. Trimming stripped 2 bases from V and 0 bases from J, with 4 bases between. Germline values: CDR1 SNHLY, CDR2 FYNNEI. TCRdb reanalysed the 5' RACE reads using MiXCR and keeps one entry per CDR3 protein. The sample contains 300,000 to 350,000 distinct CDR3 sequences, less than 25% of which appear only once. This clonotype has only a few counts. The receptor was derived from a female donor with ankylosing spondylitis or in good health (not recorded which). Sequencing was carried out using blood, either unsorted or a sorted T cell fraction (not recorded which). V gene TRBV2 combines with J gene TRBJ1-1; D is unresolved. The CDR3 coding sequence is TGTGCCAGCAGTGAACCCGTGAACACTGAAGCTTTCTTT. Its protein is CASSEPVNTEAFF.